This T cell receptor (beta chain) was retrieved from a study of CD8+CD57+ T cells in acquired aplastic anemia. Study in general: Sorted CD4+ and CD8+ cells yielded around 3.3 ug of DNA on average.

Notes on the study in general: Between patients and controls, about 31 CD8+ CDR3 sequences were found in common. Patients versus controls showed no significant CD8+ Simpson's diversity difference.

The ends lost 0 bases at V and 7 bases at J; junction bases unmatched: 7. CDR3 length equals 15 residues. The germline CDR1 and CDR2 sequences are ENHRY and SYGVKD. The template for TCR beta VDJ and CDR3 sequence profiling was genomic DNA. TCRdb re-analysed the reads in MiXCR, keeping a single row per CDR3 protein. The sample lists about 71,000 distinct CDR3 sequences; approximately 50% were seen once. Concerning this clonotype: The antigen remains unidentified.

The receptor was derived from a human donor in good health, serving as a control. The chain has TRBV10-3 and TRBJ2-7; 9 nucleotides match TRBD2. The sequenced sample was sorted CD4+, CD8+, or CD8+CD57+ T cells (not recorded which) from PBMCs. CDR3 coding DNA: TGTGCCATCAGTGAGTCGGAAGGACTAGCGTTGGAGCAGTACTTC. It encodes CAISESEGLALEQYF.